The 22 T cell receptor beta chains reported below all come from one sample, sequenced in a study of memory CD4+ T cells and cytomegalovirus serostatus. Single viable CD3+CD4+CD8-CD45RO+ cells were sorted as the memory CD4+ T cells. The repertoire was sequenced with immunoSEQ multiplex PCR; TCRdb's copy has only in-frame clones and lacks some. The profile shows 40,000 to 60,000 clones, just under 80% of them singletons. Sequencing was carried out using memory CD4+ T cells from blood. All receptors come from an adult in good health and CMV-seronegative.

The rearrangement joins TRBV5-1 to TRBJ2-2; 7 bases are shared with TRBD2. CDR1 and CDR2 (germline): SGHRS, YFSETQ. Trimming cost V 3 bases and J 2 bases; bases outside gene matches: 13. This CDR3 spans 18 amino acids. The CDR3 reads CASSSDRDYTLNTGELFF. In DNA, the CDR3 is TGCGCCAGCAGCTCGGACCGGGACTATACCCTAAACACCGGGGAGCTGTTTTTT.

The V gene is TRBV9, the J gene TRBJ1-6, with D unresolved. In germline, CDR1 is SGDLS, CDR2 YYNGEE. V lost 4 bases and J 11 bases, leaving 13 bases between the germline ends. The CDR3 is 13 amino acids. The CDR3: CASSLGGSTPLHF. The CDR3 DNA is TGTGCCAGCAGCCTCGGCGGATCGACACCCCTCCACTTT. Full variable domain (missing parts from reference TRBV9 and TRBJ1-6): DSGVTQTPKHLITATGQRVTLRCSPRSGDLSVYWYQQSLDQGLQFLIQYYNGEERAKGNILERFSAQQFPDLHSELNLSSLELGDSALYFCASSLGGSTPLHFGNGTRLTVT.

The genes are TRBV15 and TRBJ1-4; maybe TRBD1 (6 bases). The ends were cut back, 0 bases at V and 5 bases at J, with 10 bases in the middle. This CDR3 is 15 amino acids long. The germline gives CDR1 LNHNV, CDR2 YYDKDF (reference sequence). CDR3 region: CATSRDRTVNEKLFF. Written as DNA, the CDR3 is TGTGCCACCAGCAGAGATCGGACAGTAAATGAAAAACTGTTTTTT.

This clone was recorded once. The CDR3 nucleotides read TGCAGCGTGTCAGCGGGAGTCTACGAGCAGTACTTC. Its protein product is CSVSAGVYEQYF. J is TRBJ2-7 and V is TRBV29-1; 8 nucleotides align to TRBD2. V shed 6 bases and J 3 bases; nucleotides not matched to a gene: 4. Per germline, CDR1 SQVTM and CDR2 ANQGSEA. The CDR3 runs 12 residues.

This chain links TRBV30 with TRBJ2-5, with 7 nucleotides matching TRBD2. V was clipped by 1 base and J by 2 bases; unmatched bases: 1. This CDR3 region has 13 residues. Germline assignment: CDR1 GTSNPN and CDR2 SVGIG (reference sequence). CDR3 DNA sequence: TGTGCCTGGAGTGGGGACTATCAAGAGACCCAGTACTTC. It codes for CAWSGDYQETQYF.

This clone was seen just once. Other DNA sequences within the sample encode an identical CDR3. The gene calls are TRBV6-1 and TRBJ1-2; unclear D gene. CDR3 size: 14 residues. Germline V gives CDR1 MNHNS, CDR2 SASEGT. The V and J ends lost 1 base and 3 bases respectively, with 9 bases between them. This chain's CDR3 is CASSEGVEDYGYTF. The CDR3 DNA follows: TGTGCCAGCAGTGAAGGGGTTGAAGACTATGGCTACACCTTC.

The chain couples TRBV5-4 to TRBJ2-1; 12 bases fit TRBD2. Germline CDR1 and CDR2: SGHNT and YYREEE (reference sequence). The CDR3 covers 16 residues. J was trimmed by 4 bases and V by 2 bases; bases with no gene match: 4. CDR3 residues: CASSLTSGRSYNEQFF. In DNA, the CDR3 is TGTGCCAGCAGCTTAACTAGCGGGAGGTCGTACAATGAGCAGTTCTTC.

This chain links TRBV25-1 with TRBJ1-2, with D possibly TRBD1 on 6 matching bases. The CDR3 loop spans 15 amino acids. Trimming pared 2 bases from V and 2 bases from J, leaving 12 bases between. Germline CDR1 is MGHDK and CDR2 is SYGVNS. In nucleotides, the CDR3 is TGTGCCAGCAGTGAAAGCAGGGGAGGAAACTATGGCTACACCTTC. It yields the protein CASSESRGGNYGYTF.

The chain uses TRBV5-1 and TRBJ1-4; possibly TRBD1 for D (6 bases). Trimming left V 4 bases short and J 6 bases short, with 16 bases between. The CDR3 sequence is 15 residues long. From germline, CDR1 is SGHRS and CDR2 YFSETQ. For the CDR3, the DNA is TGCGCCAGCAGCCCCCTCGGGGGCAAGGATGAAAAACTGTTTTTT. Protein sequence: CASSPLGGKDEKLFF.

This clone was counted a single time. CDR3 sequence reads: CASSESRTGGNEQFF. The CDR3 region has the DNA TGCGCCAGCAGTGAGTCTCGGACAGGGGGCAATGAGCAGTTCTTC. The gene calls are TRBV10-2 and TRBJ2-1; 10 nucleotides line up with TRBD1. The CDR3 sequence is 15 residues long. The germline CDR1 and CDR2 sequences are WSHSY and SAAADI. V shed 0 bases, J shed 6 bases, and the junction held 2 bases outside the gene matches.

J is TRBJ2-7 and V is TRBV27, with a weak D call TRBD1 (5 bases). V shed 6 bases and J shed 1 base, with 19 bases lying between them. Per the germline V gene, CDR1 is MNHEY and CDR2 is SMNVEV (reference sequence). This CDR3 is built from 16 residues. DNA of the CDR3: TGTGCCAGCAGCCCTCTCGACAGCCTCGTGTCCTACGAGCAGTACTTC. Translating gives CASSPLDSLVSYEQYF.

The chain is built from TRBV19 and TRBJ1-1; no clear D. V shed 4 bases and J shed 2 bases, with 8 bases lying between them. The germline V gene encodes CDR1 LNHDA and CDR2 SQIVND (reference sequence). The CDR3 runs to 13 residues. CDR3 bases: TGTGCCAGTAGTAGCCTCTTCAACACTGAAGCTTTCTTT. It translates to CASSSLFNTEAFF.

The V call is TRBV7-2, the J call TRBJ1-5; 8 bases map to TRBD1. Germline CDR1 SGHTA, CDR2 FQGNSA. This CDR3 comprises 15 residues. V was pared by 1 base and J by 5 bases, with 4 bases of the junction left unmatched. CDR3: CASSLVNRGDQPQHF. CDR3 sequence (DNA): TGTGCCAGCAGCTTAGTTAACAGGGGGGATCAGCCCCAGCATTTT.

The chain joins TRBV6-6 to TRBJ1-2; a possible D gene is TRBD1 (6 bases). The germline V gene encodes CDR1 MNHNY and CDR2 SVGAGI (reference sequence). The CDR3 totals 13 residues. V lost 4 bases, J lost 7 bases, and 13 bases lay in between. CDR3 coding DNA: TGTGCCAGCAGTTCTCAGGGGAGGGGTGGCTACACCTTC. This codes for CASSSQGRGGYTF.

The CDR3 spells CASSSSGGASRAKNIQYF. In nucleotides, the CDR3 is TGTGCCAGCAGCTCTAGCGGGGGGGCCAGTCGGGCCAAAAACATTCAGTACTTC. The V and J genes are TRBV2 and TRBJ2-4, with 12 positions matching TRBD2. CDR3 length equals 18 residues. The V gene's germline CDR1 is SNHLY and CDR2 FYNNEI. V was pared by 6 bases and J by 1 base, with 10 bases of the junction left unmatched.

The V call is TRBV18, the J call TRBJ1-2; 7 nucleotides match TRBD1. V trimming: 2 bases; J trimming: 4 bases; junction bases outside the gene matches: 7. Per the germline V gene, CDR1 is KGHSH and CDR2 is LQKENI. The CDR3 sequence is 15 residues long. CDR3 coding DNA: TGTGCCAGCTCACCAACGACAGGGAAGGGCTATGGCTACACCTTC. Its protein product is CASSPTTGKGYGYTF. The full variable domain, completed using reference TRBV18 and TRBJ1-2, is NAGVMQNPRHLVRRRGQEARLRCSPMKGHSHVYWYRQLPEEGLKFMVYLQKENIIDESGMPKERFSAEFPKEGPSILRIQQVVRGDSAAYFCASSPTTGKGYGYTFGSGTRLTVV.

This clone has a handful of counts. V is TRBV9 and J is TRBJ1-6, with D maybe TRBD1 (6 bases). The CDR3 contains 15 residues. V was clipped by 4 bases and J by 7 bases, with 15 bases between them. In germline, CDR1 is SGDLS, CDR2 YYNGEE. The CDR3 reads CASSSGAGANSPLHF. Written as DNA, the CDR3 is TGTGCCAGCAGCTCGGGGGCAGGGGCAAATTCACCCCTCCACTTT.

The chain couples TRBV2 to TRBJ1-1, with a tentative D call TRBD1 (6 bases). Deletions cut 7 bases from V and 1 base from J, with 13 bases between. The length of the CDR3 is 14 residues. The germline V gene encodes CDR1 SNHLY and CDR2 FYNNEI. The CDR3, as DNA: TGTGCCAGCAACGTTAGACAGGCGAACACTGAAGCTTTCTTT. Encoded protein: CASNVRQANTEAFF.

This clone was detected only once. The J gene is TRBJ2-7, the V gene TRBV7-9; no clear D gene. Looked up from germline, CDR1 is SEHNR and CDR2 is FQNEAQ (reference sequence). The germline V and J ends were trimmed by 5 bases and 4 bases, with 6 bases remaining between them. The CDR3 consists of 11 residues. The CDR3 loop is CASSLQYEQYF. The CDR3 DNA sequence: TGTGCCAGCAGCCTACAATACGAGCAGTACTTC.

The J gene is TRBJ1-2, the V gene TRBV19, with a possible D match to TRBD1 (6 bases). The V and J ends lost 4 bases and 5 bases respectively, with 17 bases between them. Germline assignment: CDR1 LNHDA and CDR2 SQIVND (reference sequence). This CDR3 is built from 15 residues. The CDR3 region has the DNA TGTGCCAGTAGTAACGGGCCGGGGGCGGAGTATGGCTACACCTTC. Its translation is CASSNGPGAEYGYTF.

The V call is TRBV5-4, the J call TRBJ2-2, with D perhaps TRBD2 (5 bases). With 9 bases removed from V and 1 base from J, the gap between germline ends came to 13 bases. Germline loops: CDR1 SGHNT, CDR2 YYREEE (reference sequence). This CDR3 region has 14 residues. The CDR3 DNA follows: TGTGCCAACCCCCCCCGGGAGAACACCGGGGAGCTGTTTTTT. This codes for CANPPRENTGELFF.

This chain joins TRBV7-9 and TRBJ2-1; 8 bases are a match to TRBD1. The CDR3 consists of 14 residues. CDR1 and CDR2 from the germline V gene are SEHNR and FQNEAQ (reference sequence). The J segment lost 7 bases and the V segment lost 8 bases, leaving 10 bases of the junction unmatched. In DNA, the CDR3 is TGTGCCAGCTCTAAGACGACAGGGGCGAATGAGCAGTTCTTC. This sequence encodes CASSKTTGANEQFF.